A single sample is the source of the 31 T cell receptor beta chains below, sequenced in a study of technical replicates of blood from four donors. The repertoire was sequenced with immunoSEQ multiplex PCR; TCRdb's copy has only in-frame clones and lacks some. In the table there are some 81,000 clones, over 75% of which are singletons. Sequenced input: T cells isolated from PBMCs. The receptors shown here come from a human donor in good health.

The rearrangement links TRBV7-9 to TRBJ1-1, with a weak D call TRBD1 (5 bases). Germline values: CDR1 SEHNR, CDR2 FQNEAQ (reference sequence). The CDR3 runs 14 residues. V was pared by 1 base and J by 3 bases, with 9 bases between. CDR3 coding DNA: TGTGCCAGCAGCTTAGAAGCCAGGGACACTGAAGCTTTCTTT. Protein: CASSLEARDTEAFF.

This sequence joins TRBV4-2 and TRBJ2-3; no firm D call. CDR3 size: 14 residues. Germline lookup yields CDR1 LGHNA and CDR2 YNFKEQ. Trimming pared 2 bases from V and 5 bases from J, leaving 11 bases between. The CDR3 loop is CASSQIAIKDTQYF. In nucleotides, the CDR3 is TGTGCCAGCAGCCAAATTGCGATTAAAGATACGCAGTATTTT.

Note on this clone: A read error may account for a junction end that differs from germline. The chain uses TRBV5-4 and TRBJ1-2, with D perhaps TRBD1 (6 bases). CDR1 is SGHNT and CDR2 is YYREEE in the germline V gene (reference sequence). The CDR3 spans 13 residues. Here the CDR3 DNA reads TGTGCCAGCAGCTTGGGGGACAACTATAGCTACACCTTC. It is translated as CASSLGDNYSYTF.

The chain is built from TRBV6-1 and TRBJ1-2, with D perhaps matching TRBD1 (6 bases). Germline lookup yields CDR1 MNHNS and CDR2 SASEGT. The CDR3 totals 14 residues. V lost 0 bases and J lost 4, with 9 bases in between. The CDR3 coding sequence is TGTGCCAGCAGTGAAGCGCTCAGGGGCTATGGCTACACCTTC. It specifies CASSEALRGYGYTF.

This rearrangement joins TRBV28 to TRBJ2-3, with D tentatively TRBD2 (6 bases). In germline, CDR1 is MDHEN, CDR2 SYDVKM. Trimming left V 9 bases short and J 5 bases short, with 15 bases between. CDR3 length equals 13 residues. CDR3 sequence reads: CASAGGLQDTQYF. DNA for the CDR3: TGTGCCAGTGCTGGGGGACTGCAAGATACGCAGTATTTT. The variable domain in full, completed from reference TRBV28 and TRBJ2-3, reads DVKVTQSSRYLVKRTGEKVFLECVQDMDHENMFWYRQDPGLGLRLIYFSYDVKMKEKGDIPEGYSVSREKKERFSLILESASTNQTSMYLCASAGGLQDTQYFGPGTRLTVL.

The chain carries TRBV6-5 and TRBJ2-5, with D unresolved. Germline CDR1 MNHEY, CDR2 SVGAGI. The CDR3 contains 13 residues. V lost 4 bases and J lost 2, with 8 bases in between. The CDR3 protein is CASSWSVQETQYF. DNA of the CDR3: TGTGCCAGCAGTTGGTCAGTTCAAGAGACCCAGTACTTC.

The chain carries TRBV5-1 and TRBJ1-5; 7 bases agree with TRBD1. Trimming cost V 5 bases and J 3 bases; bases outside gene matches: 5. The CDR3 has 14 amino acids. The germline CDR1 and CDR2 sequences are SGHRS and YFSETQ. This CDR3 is CASSTGEINQPQHF. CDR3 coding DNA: TGCGCCAGCAGTACAGGGGAAATCAATCAGCCCCAGCATTTT.

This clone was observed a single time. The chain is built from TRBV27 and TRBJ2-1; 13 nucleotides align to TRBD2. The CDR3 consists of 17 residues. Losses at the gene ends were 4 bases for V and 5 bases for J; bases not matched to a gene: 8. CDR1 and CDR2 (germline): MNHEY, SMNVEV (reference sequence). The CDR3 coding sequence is TGTGCCAGCAGTTCAACCGTAGGACTAGCGGGAGACAATGAGCAGTTCTTC. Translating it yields CASSSTVGLAGDNEQFF.

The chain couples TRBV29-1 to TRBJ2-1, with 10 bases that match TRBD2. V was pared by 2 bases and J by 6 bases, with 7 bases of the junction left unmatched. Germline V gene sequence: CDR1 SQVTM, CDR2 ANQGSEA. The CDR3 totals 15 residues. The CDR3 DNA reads TGCAGCGTTGAATCTCTAGCGGGAGATAGCAATGAGCAGTTCTTC. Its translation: CSVESLAGDSNEQFF.

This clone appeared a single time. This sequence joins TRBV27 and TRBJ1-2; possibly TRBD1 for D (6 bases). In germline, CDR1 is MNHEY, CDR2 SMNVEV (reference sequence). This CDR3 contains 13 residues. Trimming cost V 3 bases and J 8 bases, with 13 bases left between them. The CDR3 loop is CASSFDGGLGYTF. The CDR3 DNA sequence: TGTGCCAGCAGTTTTGACGGGGGGCTGGGCTACACCTTC.

The CDR3 here is CASSPGGGGTHNEQFF. CDR3 in DNA: TGTGCCAGCAGCCCGGGAGGAGGGGGGACGCACAATGAGCAGTTCTTC. V usage is TRBV7-2 and J usage is TRBJ2-1; the D gene is possibly TRBD2 (7 bases). Trimming pared 5 bases from V and 5 bases from J, leaving 19 bases between. This CDR3 spans 16 amino acids. CDR1 and CDR2 (germline): SGHTA, FQGNSA.

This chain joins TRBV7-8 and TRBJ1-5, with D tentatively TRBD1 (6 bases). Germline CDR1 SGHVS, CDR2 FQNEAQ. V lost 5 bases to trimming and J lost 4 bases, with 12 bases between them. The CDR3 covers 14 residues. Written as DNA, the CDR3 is TGTGCCAGCAGCACTTACAGGGAGAATCAGCCCCAGCATTTT. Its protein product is CASSTYRENQPQHF.

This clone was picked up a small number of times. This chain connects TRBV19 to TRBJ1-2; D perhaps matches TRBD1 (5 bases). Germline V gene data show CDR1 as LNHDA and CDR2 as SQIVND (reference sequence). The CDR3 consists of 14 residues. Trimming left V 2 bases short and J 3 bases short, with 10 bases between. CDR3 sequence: CASSIRGRDYGYTF. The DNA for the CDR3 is TGTGCCAGTAGTATAAGGGGCAGAGACTATGGCTACACCTTC.

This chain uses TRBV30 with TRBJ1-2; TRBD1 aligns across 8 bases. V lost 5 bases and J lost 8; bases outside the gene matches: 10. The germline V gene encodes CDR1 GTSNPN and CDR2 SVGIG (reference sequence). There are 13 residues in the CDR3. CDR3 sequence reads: CAWETGAFLGYTF. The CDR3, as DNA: TGTGCCTGGGAGACAGGGGCATTTTTGGGCTACACCTTC.

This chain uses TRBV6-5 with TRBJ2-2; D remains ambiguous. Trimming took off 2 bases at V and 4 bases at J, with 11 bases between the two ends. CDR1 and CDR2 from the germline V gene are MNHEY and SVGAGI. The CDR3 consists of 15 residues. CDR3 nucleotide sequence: TGTGCCAGCAGTTACGCCAATACTTTCACCGGGGAGCTGTTTTTT. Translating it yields CASSYANTFTGELFF.

The CDR3 DNA reads as TGCGCCAGCAGCCAAGCCCCGGGACTAGGGCTCGATACGCAGTATTTT. Encoded protein: CASSQAPGLGLDTQYF. The chain has TRBV4-1 and TRBJ2-3; 8 nucleotides align to TRBD2. J gave up 6 bases and V 1 base, and 9 bases lay outside the gene matches. Germline V gives CDR1 MGHRA, CDR2 YSYEKL. CDR3 length equals 16 residues.

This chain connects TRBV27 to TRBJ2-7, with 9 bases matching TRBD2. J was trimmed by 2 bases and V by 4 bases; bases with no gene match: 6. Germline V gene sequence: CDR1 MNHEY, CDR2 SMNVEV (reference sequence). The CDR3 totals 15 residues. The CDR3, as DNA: TGTGCCAGCAGTTCCCTAGGCGGGGGGGCCTACGAGCAGTACTTC. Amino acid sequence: CASSSLGGGAYEQYF.

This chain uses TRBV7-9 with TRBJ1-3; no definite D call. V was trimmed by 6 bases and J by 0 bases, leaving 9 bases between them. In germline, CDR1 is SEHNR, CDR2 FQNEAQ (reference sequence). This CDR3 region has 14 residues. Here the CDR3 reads CASSYTVSGNTIYF. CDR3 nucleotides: TGTGCCAGCAGTTACACAGTCTCTGGAAACACCATATATTTT.

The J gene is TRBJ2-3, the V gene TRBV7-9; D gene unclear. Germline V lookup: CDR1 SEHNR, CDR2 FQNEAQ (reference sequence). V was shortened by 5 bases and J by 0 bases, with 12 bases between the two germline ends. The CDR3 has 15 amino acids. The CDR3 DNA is TGTGCCAGCAGCGCCGACTGGCCTAGCACAGATACGCAGTATTTT. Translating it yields CASSADWPSTDTQYF.

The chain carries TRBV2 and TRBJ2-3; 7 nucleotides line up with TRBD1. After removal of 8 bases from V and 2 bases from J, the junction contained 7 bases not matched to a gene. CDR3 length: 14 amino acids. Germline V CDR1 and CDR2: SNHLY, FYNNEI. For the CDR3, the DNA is TGTGCCAGCTTCCTAGGGGGCCCCACAGATACGCAGTATTTT. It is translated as CASFLGGPTDTQYF.

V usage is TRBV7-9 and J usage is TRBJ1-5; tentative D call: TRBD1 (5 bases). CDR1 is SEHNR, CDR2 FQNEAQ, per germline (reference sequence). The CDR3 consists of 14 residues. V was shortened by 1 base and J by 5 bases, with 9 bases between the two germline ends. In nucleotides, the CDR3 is TGTGCCAGCAGCTTAGGGGGAGGGGATCAGCCCCAGCATTTT. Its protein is CASSLGGGDQPQHF. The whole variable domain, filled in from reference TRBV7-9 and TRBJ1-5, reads DTGVSQNPRHKITKRGQNVTFRCDPISEHNRLYWYRQTLGQGPEFLTYFQNEAQLEKSRLLSDRFSAERPKGSFSTLEIQRTEQGDSAMYLCASSLGGGDQPQHFGDGTRLSIL.

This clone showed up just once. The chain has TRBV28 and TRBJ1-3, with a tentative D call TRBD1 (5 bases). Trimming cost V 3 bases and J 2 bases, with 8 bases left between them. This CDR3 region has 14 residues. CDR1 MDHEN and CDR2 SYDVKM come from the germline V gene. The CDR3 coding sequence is TGTGCCAGCAGTTTGCCAGGGCCTGGAAACACCATATATTTT. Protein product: CASSLPGPGNTIYF.

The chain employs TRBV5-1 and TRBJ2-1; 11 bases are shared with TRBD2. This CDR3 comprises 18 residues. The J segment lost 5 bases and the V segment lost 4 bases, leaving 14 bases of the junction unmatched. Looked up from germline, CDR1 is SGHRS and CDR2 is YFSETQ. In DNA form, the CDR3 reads TGCGCCAGCAGCGTTGGAACCCTTAGCGGGGGGGCTAACAATGAGCAGTTCTTC. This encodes CASSVGTLSGGANNEQFF.

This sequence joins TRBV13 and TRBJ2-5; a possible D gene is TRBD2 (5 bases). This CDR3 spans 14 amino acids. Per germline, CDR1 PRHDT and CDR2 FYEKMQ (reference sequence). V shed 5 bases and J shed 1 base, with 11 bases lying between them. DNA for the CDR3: TGTGCCAGCAGCCCCGGACTTACCCAAGAGACCCAGTACTTC. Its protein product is CASSPGLTQETQYF.

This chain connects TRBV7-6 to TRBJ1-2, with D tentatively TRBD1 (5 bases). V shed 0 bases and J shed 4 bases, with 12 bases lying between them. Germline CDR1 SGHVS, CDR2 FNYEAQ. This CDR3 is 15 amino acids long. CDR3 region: CASSLAAGSAYGYTF. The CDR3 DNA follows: TGTGCCAGCAGCTTAGCGGCAGGGTCTGCCTATGGCTACACCTTC.

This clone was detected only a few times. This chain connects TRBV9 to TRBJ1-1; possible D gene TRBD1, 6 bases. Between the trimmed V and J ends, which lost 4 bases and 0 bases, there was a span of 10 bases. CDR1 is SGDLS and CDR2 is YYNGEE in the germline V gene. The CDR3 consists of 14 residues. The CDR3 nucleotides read TGTGCCAGCAGCCCGGACAGAATGAACACTGAAGCTTTCTTT. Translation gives CASSPDRMNTEAFF.

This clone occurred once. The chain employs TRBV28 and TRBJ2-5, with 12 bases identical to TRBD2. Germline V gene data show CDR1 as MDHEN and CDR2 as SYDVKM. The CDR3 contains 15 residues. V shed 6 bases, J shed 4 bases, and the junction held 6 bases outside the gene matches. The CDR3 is CASSRSTSGRETQYF. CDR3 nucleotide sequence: TGTGCCAGCAGCCGCTCGACTAGCGGGAGAGAGACCCAGTACTTC.

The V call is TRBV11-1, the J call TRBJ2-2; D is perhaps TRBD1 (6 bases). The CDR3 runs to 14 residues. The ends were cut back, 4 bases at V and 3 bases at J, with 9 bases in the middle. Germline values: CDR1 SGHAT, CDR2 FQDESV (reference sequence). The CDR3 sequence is CASSYNRDTGELFF. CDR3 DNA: TGTGCCAGCAGCTACAACAGGGACACCGGGGAGCTGTTTTTT.

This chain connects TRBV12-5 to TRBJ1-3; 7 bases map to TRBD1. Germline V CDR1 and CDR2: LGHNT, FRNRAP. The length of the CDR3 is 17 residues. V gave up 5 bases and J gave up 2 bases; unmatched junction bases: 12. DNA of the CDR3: TGTGCTAGTGGTCCGGTTGTGAGGCAGGGGGCTGGAAACACCATATATTTT. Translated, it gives CASGPVVRQGAGNTIYF.

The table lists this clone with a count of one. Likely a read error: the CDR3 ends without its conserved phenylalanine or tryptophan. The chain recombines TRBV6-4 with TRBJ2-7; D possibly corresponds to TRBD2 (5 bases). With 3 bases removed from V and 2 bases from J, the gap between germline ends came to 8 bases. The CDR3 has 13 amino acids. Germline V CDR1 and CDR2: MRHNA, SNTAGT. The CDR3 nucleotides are TGTGCCAGCAGTGAAGCGGCAACCTACGAGCAGTACCTC. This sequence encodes CASSEAATYEQYL.

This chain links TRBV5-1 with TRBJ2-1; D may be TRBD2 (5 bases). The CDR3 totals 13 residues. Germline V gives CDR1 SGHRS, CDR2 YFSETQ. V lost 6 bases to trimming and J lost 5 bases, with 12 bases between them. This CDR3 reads CASTRTYNNEQFF. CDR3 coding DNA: TGCGCCAGCACCCGGACTTATAACAATGAGCAGTTCTTC.